This entry lists 4 T cell receptor beta chains sequenced from one sample in a study of long-term antiretroviral therapy in people with HIV. The assay, immunoSEQ v3.0, was run at survey level. The repertoire was sequenced with immunoSEQ multiplex PCR; TCRdb's copy has only in-frame clones and lacks some. The repertoire holds 25,000 to 30,000 clones, with approximately 83% as singletons. Specimen: unsorted PBMCs, collected 2.7 to 2.9 years after starting antiretroviral therapy. The receptors shown here come from a young man with HIV.

This chain connects TRBV7-9 to TRBJ2-1; no clear D gene. CDR3 length: 12 residues. Between the trimmed V and J ends, which lost 3 bases and 5 bases, there was a span of 5 bases. In germline, CDR1 is SEHNR, CDR2 FQNEAQ (reference sequence). CDR3 loop: CASSFFHNEQFF. CDR3 nucleotide sequence: TGTGCCAGCAGCTTCTTCCACAATGAGCAGTTCTTC. Full variable domain (outside the CDR3, taken from reference TRBV7-9 and TRBJ2-1): DTGVSQNPRHKITKRGQNVTFRCDPISEHNRLYWYRQTLGQGPEFLTYFQNEAQLEKSRLLSDRFSAERPKGSFSTLEIQRTEQGDSAMYLCASSFFHNEQFFGPGTRLTVL.

J is TRBJ2-3 and V is TRBV15; no clear D. The CDR3 contains 11 residues. Between the trimmed V and J ends, which lost 3 bases and 7 bases, there was a span of 5 bases. Germline lookup yields CDR1 LNHNV and CDR2 YYDKDF (reference sequence). Written as DNA, the CDR3 is TGTGCCACCAGCAGGCAGTATACGCAGTATTTT. Protein: CATSRQYTQYF.

The chain recombines TRBV9 with TRBJ1-1; no firm D call. CDR1 is SGDLS, CDR2 YYNGEE, per germline. V lost 4 bases, J lost 1 base, and 8 bases lay in between. The CDR3 contains 13 residues. The CDR3 sequence: CASSLSGNTEAFF. The CDR3 DNA reads as TGTGCCAGCAGCCTTTCGGGGAACACTGAAGCTTTCTTT.

A single count supports this clone. V and J are TRBV6-1 and TRBJ2-5, with a possible D match to TRBD1 (6 bases). The CDR3 is 16 residues long. The germline V and J ends were trimmed by 4 bases and 1 base, with 16 bases remaining between them. Germline values: CDR1 MNHNS, CDR2 SASEGT. The CDR3 reads CASSGRATGRQETQYF. CDR3 bases: TGTGCCAGCAGTGGCCGCGCAACAGGGCGCCAAGAGACCCAGTACTTC.